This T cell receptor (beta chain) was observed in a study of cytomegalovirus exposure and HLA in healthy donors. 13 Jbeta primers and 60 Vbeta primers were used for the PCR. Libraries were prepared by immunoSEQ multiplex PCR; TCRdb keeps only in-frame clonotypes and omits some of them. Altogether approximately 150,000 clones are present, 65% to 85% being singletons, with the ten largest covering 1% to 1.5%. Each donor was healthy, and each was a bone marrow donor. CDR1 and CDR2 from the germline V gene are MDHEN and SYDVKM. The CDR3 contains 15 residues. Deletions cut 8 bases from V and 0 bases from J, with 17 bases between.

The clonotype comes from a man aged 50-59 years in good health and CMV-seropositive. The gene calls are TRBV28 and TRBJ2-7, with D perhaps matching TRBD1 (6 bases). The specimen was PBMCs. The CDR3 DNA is TGTGCCAGCTCAAGAGGGGGAACGCTCTCCTACGAGCAGTACTTC. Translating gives CASSRGGTLSYEQYF.